The 32 T cell receptor beta chains below were found in one sample sequenced in a study of blood T cell repertoires in COVID-19. Data came from immunoSEQ multiplex PCR; TCRdb stores just in-frame clones and leaves some out. The sample has just over 250,000 clones, around 80% seen once; the top ten hold 4.1%. Sequenced: PBMCs or T cells enriched from blood (not recorded which). The receptor set was obtained from a man aged 30 to 45 with acute COVID-19.

The chain combines TRBV7-6 with TRBJ1-6, with D possibly matching TRBD1 (6 bases). The ends were cut back, 5 bases at V and 7 bases at J, with 15 bases in the middle. CDR3 size: 15 residues. Per the germline V gene, CDR1 is SGHVS and CDR2 is FNYEAQ. In nucleotides, the CDR3 is TGTGCCAGCAGCCTAACTACAGGGCCAAATTCACCCCTCCACTTT. Its translation: CASSLTTGPNSPLHF.

The rearrangement links TRBV11-1 to TRBJ2-3; D might be TRBD2 (7 bases). Trimming took off 6 bases at V and 6 bases at J, with 19 bases between the two ends. This CDR3 contains 15 residues. Per the germline V gene, CDR1 is SGHAT and CDR2 is FQDESV (reference sequence). CDR3 sequence (DNA): TGTGCCAGCAGGTCCGCGGGGGCCGCCCGGGATACGCAGTATTTT. This gives the protein CASRSAGAARDTQYF.

The CDR3 region is CASSLGDRSLPLDTF. The CDR3 coding sequence is TGTGCCAGCAGCTTGGGGGACAGGAGCCTTCCCCTCGACACCTTC. The rearrangement joins TRBV5-6 to TRBJ1-2; TRBD1 matches 8 bases. V dropped 0 bases and J dropped 12; count of bases not matched to a gene: 13. Germline V gives CDR1 SGHDT, CDR2 YYEEEE. The CDR3 is 15 amino acids.

Many counts were recorded for this clone. This chain joins TRBV4-2 and TRBJ2-3; 14 bases align to TRBD2. With V trimmed by 2 bases and J by 6 bases, 4 bases remained unmatched. Germline lookup yields CDR1 LGHNA and CDR2 YNFKEQ. This CDR3 region has 16 residues. As DNA, the CDR3 is TGTGCCAGCAGCCAATCCGGGACTAGCGGGAGTGATACGCAGTATTTT. Protein sequence: CASSQSGTSGSDTQYF.

The V call is TRBV7-4, the J call TRBJ2-1; D might be TRBD1 (6 bases). Trimming left V 1 base short and J 5 bases short, with 12 bases between. The germline CDR1 and CDR2 sequences are SGHVT and SQSDAQ. The CDR3 length is 15 residues. The DNA for the CDR3 is TGTGCCAGCAGCTTAGGGGGGACACTTAACAATGAGCAGTTCTTC. Its protein is CASSLGGTLNNEQFF.

The V gene is TRBV29-1, the J gene TRBJ2-1; weak D call: TRBD2 (6 bases). This CDR3 region has 12 residues. The V end lost 4 bases, the J end lost 7 bases, and 11 bases lay between the germline ends. CDR1 is SQVTM and CDR2 is ANQGSEA in the germline V gene. For the CDR3, the DNA is TGCAGCGTTGGACTAGGAGGGAATGAGCAGTTCTTC. Translating gives CSVGLGGNEQFF.

The CDR3 DNA sequence: TGTGCCAGCAGCCCCCTTCCCGCCGGGACACCGAACACCGGGGAGCTGTTTTTT. It is translated as CASSPLPAGTPNTGELFF. This sequence joins TRBV9 and TRBJ2-2, with D perhaps matching TRBD1 (6 bases). The V end lost 4 bases, the J end lost 0 bases, and 19 bases lay between the germline ends. The germline gives CDR1 SGDLS, CDR2 YYNGEE. CDR3 length: 18 amino acids.

This clone was observed a single time. The chain is built from TRBV4-1 and TRBJ2-5; D not resolved. Between the trimmed V and J ends, which lost 1 base and 7 bases, there was a span of 16 bases. Germline V CDR1 and CDR2: MGHRA, YSYEKL. The CDR3 length is 15 residues. CDR3 protein: CASSQGSVSLVTQYF. In DNA form, the CDR3 reads TGCGCCAGCAGCCAAGGGAGTGTAAGTTTGGTGACCCAGTACTTC.

The chain's CDR3 is CASSKLQRQETQYF. CDR3 in DNA: TGTGCCAGCAGCAAGTTACAGAGACAAGAGACCCAGTACTTC. The V call is TRBV7-9, the J call TRBJ2-5; D unclear. The CDR3 is made up of 14 amino acids. The germline V gene has CDR1 SEHNR and CDR2 FQNEAQ (reference sequence). Trimming cost V 5 bases and J 2 bases, with 12 bases left between them.

The chain carries TRBV6-5 and TRBJ1-1; possibly TRBD1 for D (5 bases). Germline values: CDR1 MNHEY, CDR2 SVGAGI. This CDR3 comprises 12 residues. V was clipped by 2 bases and J by 11 bases, with 12 bases between them. CDR3: CASSYRGQGAFF. CDR3 nucleotides: TGTGCCAGCAGTTACAGGGGTCAGGGCGCTTTCTTT.

The V gene is TRBV14, the J gene TRBJ1-1; 7 bases agree with TRBD1. The germline gives CDR1 SGHDN, CDR2 FVKESK. This CDR3 has 14 amino acids. Trimming removed 0 bases from V and 7 bases from J; junction bases left unmatched: 5. CDR3 loop: CASSQDRGGYEAFF. In nucleotides, the CDR3 is TGTGCCAGCAGCCAAGATCGAGGGGGCTATGAAGCTTTCTTT.

This chain connects TRBV5-6 to TRBJ1-1, with a weak D call TRBD1 (5 bases). The CDR3 has 13 residues. Per germline, CDR1 SGHDT and CDR2 YYEEEE. Trimming removed 4 bases at V and 6 bases at J, with 13 bases between. CDR3 DNA: TGTGCCAGCAGCAGGTCAGGGCGGTCTGAAGCTTTCTTT. This codes for CASSRSGRSEAFF.

The chain links TRBV12-3 or TRBV12-4 to TRBJ2-5; TRBD1 agrees at 9 bases. V shed 6 bases and J 5 bases; nucleotides not matched to a gene: 4. CDR3 length: 13 amino acids. CDR3 sequence (DNA): TGTGCCAGCAGACAGGGGGCAAGCGAGACCCAGTACTTC. Its protein is CASRQGASETQYF.

The gene calls are TRBV9 and TRBJ1-1; D uncertain. Germline CDR1 reads SGDLS; CDR2 reads YYNGEE. V dropped 4 bases and J dropped 6 bases, with 13 bases sitting between them. This CDR3 is built from 13 residues. CDR3 region: CASSLRTRPEAFF. The CDR3 DNA is TGTGCCAGCAGCCTTAGGACTCGCCCTGAAGCTTTCTTT.

V and J are TRBV29-1 and TRBJ1-1; no clear D gene. V was shortened by 7 bases and J by 1 base, with 13 bases between the two germline ends. Germline loops: CDR1 SQVTM, CDR2 ANQGSEA. This CDR3 region has 13 residues. CDR3 region: CSGLRDQNTEAFF. DNA for the CDR3: TGCAGCGGCTTACGGGATCAGAACACTGAAGCTTTCTTT.

V is TRBV5-6 and J is TRBJ1-4; D might be TRBD1 (5 bases). The V end lost 5 bases, the J end lost 5 bases, and 10 bases lay between the germline ends. The CDR3 consists of 13 residues. CDR1 SGHDT and CDR2 YYEEEE come from the germline V gene. The CDR3 sequence is CASRWGLNEKLFF. CDR3 nucleotide sequence: TGTGCCAGCAGGTGGGGACTGAATGAAAAACTGTTTTTT.

The rearrangement uses TRBV5-1 and TRBJ1-2; 10 bases are a match to TRBD1. V dropped 2 bases and J dropped 6; count of bases not matched to a gene: 4. Germline CDR1 and CDR2: SGHRS and YFSETQ. The CDR3 runs 14 residues. As DNA, the CDR3 is TGCGCCAGCAGCTTTCGGGACAGGGGAAATGGCTACACCTTC. Translation gives CASSFRDRGNGYTF.

In DNA, the CDR3 is TGTGCCAGCAGTCCTATCTGGCAAGAGACCCAGTACTTC. The encoded protein is CASSPIWQETQYF. The chain employs TRBV28 and TRBJ2-5; D is unresolved. Germline CDR1 reads MDHEN; CDR2 reads SYDVKM. V was trimmed by 5 bases and J by 2 bases, leaving 9 bases between them. The CDR3 contains 13 residues.

This chain connects TRBV28 to TRBJ1-2; weak D call: TRBD1 (6 bases). This CDR3 is built from 13 residues. V was pared by 5 bases and J by 8 bases, with 15 bases between. Germline values: CDR1 MDHEN, CDR2 SYDVKM. In nucleotides, the CDR3 is TGTGCCAGCAGTGGGGCAGGGGCGAGAGGCTACACCTTC. Translation gives CASSGAGARGYTF.

The chain joins TRBV5-6 to TRBJ1-2; 11 positions agree with TRBD1. V shed 4 bases and J 7 bases; nucleotides not matched to a gene: 3. This CDR3 spans 13 amino acids. CDR1 is SGHDT and CDR2 is YYEEEE in the germline V gene. CDR3 sequence reads: CASSPDRGPGYTF. The CDR3 coding sequence is TGTGCCAGCAGCCCGGACAGGGGGCCTGGCTACACCTTC.

The chain is built from TRBV29-1 and TRBJ1-1, with a tentative D call TRBD1 (5 bases). The germline CDR1 and CDR2 sequences are SQVTM and ANQGSEA. The V gene lost 5 bases and the J gene lost 4 bases, with 14 bases spanning the gap. The CDR3 contains 13 residues. CDR3 DNA sequence: TGCAGCGTTTTTTATAAGCAGGGCACTGAAGCTTTCTTT. Encoded protein: CSVFYKQGTEAFF.

The chain couples TRBV7-2 to TRBJ2-1, with D unclear. V shed 0 bases and J shed 1 base, with 7 bases lying between them. CDR1 and CDR2 from the germline V gene are SGHTA and FQGNSA. The CDR3 is 15 residues long. CDR3 DNA sequence: TGTGCCAGCAGCTTAGCAGTGCGTTCCTACAATGAGCAGTTCTTC. Amino acid sequence: CASSLAVRSYNEQFF. Filled out from reference TRBV7-2 and TRBJ2-1, the complete variable domain reads GAGVSQSPSNKVTEKGKDVELRCDPISGHTALYWYRQSLGQGLEFLIYFQGNSAPDKSGLPSDRFSAERTGGSVSTLTIQRTQQEDSAVYLCASSLAVRSYNEQFFGPGTRLTVL.

The chain recombines TRBV5-5 with TRBJ1-3; perhaps TRBD1 as D (6 bases). Germline loops: CDR1 SGHKS, CDR2 YYEKEE (reference sequence). This CDR3 is 15 amino acids long. V gave up 3 bases and J gave up 0 bases, with 10 bases separating them. The CDR3 DNA reads as TGTGCCAGCAGCTGGACAGAGAGCTCTGGAAACACCATATATTTT. Its translation is CASSWTESSGNTIYF.

V and J are TRBV5-1 and TRBJ2-3; 9 bases map to TRBD1. With 1 base clipped from V and 5 bases from J, the junction kept 5 bases outside the gene matches. The CDR3 contains 15 residues. Germline V lookup: CDR1 SGHRS, CDR2 YFSETQ. CDR3 in DNA: TGCGCCAGCAGCTTGAGGGGGACAGGGTTAGATACGCAGTATTTT. This encodes CASSLRGTGLDTQYF. Together with reference TRBV5-1 and TRBJ2-3, the CDR3 gives the full variable domain: KAGVTQTPRYLIKTRGQQVTLSCSPISGHRSVSWYQQTPGQGLQFLFEYFSETQRNKGNFPGRFSGRQFSNSRSEMNVSTLELGDSALYLCASSLRGTGLDTQYFGPGTRLTVL.

J is TRBJ1-5 and V is TRBV5-6, with 7 nucleotides matching TRBD1. The CDR3 is 16 amino acids. The V gene's germline CDR1 is SGHDT and CDR2 YYEEEE. The ends lost 4 bases at V and 1 base at J; junction bases unmatched: 8. Written as DNA, the CDR3 is TGTGCCAGCAGCGCCGGGACAGACCTAAGCAATCAGCCCCAGCATTTT. Translated: CASSAGTDLSNQPQHF.

CDR3 bases: TGTGCCAGCAGCTTACCTGGACAGGCCTACACTGAAGCTTTCTTT. As protein: CASSLPGQAYTEAFF. V and J are TRBV5-4 and TRBJ1-1, with 7 bases lining up with TRBD1. The CDR3 is made up of 15 amino acids. J was trimmed by 3 bases and V by 2 bases; bases with no gene match: 7. CDR1 and CDR2 from the germline V gene are SGHNT and YYREEE (reference sequence).

The CDR3 DNA follows: TGTGCCAGCAGCCGGACCGGGACATCACCCTACAATGAGCAGTTCTTC. Its protein is CASSRTGTSPYNEQFF. The genes are TRBV7-9 and TRBJ2-1; perhaps TRBD1 as D (6 bases). V lost 5 bases to trimming and J lost 2 bases, with 16 bases between them. CDR3 size: 16 residues. Per the germline V gene, CDR1 is SEHNR and CDR2 is FQNEAQ (reference sequence).

The chain carries TRBV14 and TRBJ2-6; D may be TRBD2 (5 bases). Germline assignment: CDR1 SGHDN and CDR2 FVKESK. The CDR3 length is 16 residues. The V and J ends lost 4 bases and 2 bases respectively, with 12 bases between them. CDR3 coding DNA: TGTGCCAGCAGCCGCCGCGCCGGGGCTGGGGCCAACGTCCTGACTTTC. Translated: CASSRRAGAGANVLTF.

The chain links TRBV13 to TRBJ2-1; TRBD2 aligns across 10 bases. This CDR3 comprises 15 residues. The junction had 7 bases not matched to a gene; V was cut back by 7 bases and J by 4 bases. CDR1 and CDR2 (germline): PRHDT, FYEKMQ (reference sequence). CDR3 coding DNA: TGTGCCAGCAACGCCGGGACTAGCGTGTACAATGAGCAGTTCTTC. Its protein is CASNAGTSVYNEQFF.

The genes are TRBV3-1 (or the pseudogene TRBV3-2) and TRBJ1-1, with 7 bases identical to TRBD1. Germline assignment: CDR1 LGHDT and CDR2 YNNKEL (reference sequence). The CDR3 covers 16 residues. Germline trimming cut 0 bases from V and 6 bases from J; bases unmatched to any gene: 10. The DNA of the CDR3 is TGTGCCAGCAGCCAAGAAACCAAGACAGGGTTCGCTGAAGCTTTCTTT. Translation: CASSQETKTGFAEAFF.

This rearrangement joins TRBV11-2 to TRBJ2-7, with D tentatively TRBD2 (6 bases). Looked up from germline, CDR1 is SGHAT and CDR2 is FQNNGV. V was shortened by 4 bases and J by 3 bases, with 10 bases between the two germline ends. This CDR3 is 13 amino acids long. This CDR3 reads CASSSRRGYEQYV. The CDR3 bases are TGTGCCAGCAGCTCCCGGCGGGGCTACGAGCAGTACGTC.

This clone was counted a single time. The chain combines TRBV5-8 with TRBJ2-7; perhaps TRBD1 as D (6 bases). Germline CDR1 SGHTS, CDR2 YDEGEE. The CDR3 is 15 residues long. The CDR3 loop is CASNLGQGSSYEQYV. In DNA form, the CDR3 reads TGTGCCAGCAACTTGGGGCAGGGGAGCTCCTACGAGCAGTACGTC.